This T cell receptor beta chain is from a study of neurological immune-mediated disorders. About the study: Of some 34 multiple sclerosis patients, some 30 were relapsing-remitting and 3 secondary progressive.

From germline, CDR1 is SGHRS and CDR2 YFSETQ. The CDR3 has 14 amino acids. The ends were cut back, 0 bases at V and 6 bases at J, with 12 bases in the middle. 5'RACE generated cDNA with 10-nucleotide random UMIs. TCRdb used MiXCR to reprocess the 5' RACE reads, holding one entry per CDR3 protein. This table holds roughly 48,000 distinct CDR3 sequences, just under 6% found once. Ten or more counts support this clonotype. Input was about a million sorted T cells, either CD4+ or CD8+. The chain uses TRBV5-1 and TRBJ1-1; D is unresolved. This clonotype originated in a young woman with multiple sclerosis. The sample was CD4+ T cells from blood. CDR3 in DNA: TGCGCCAGCAGCTTGGAACACCCTCGGGCTGAAGCTTTCTTT. Translating gives CASSLEHPRAEAFF.